This TCR beta chain was observed in a study of blood T cell repertoires in COVID-19. Across the whole study: The origin of the acute and convalescent COVID-19 samples was the United States, Italy and Spain. Sources were T cells, B-cell-depleted T cells, or PBMCs; the material itself was cDNA or gDNA.

Germline V CDR1 and CDR2: MNHEY, SVGAGI. The CDR3 covers 15 residues. After removal of 5 bases from V and 10 bases from J, the junction contained 10 bases not matched to a gene. Original analysis: Amplification from reference gene primers served as the basis for estimated nucleated cell counts. Sequencing used immunoSEQ multiplex PCR; TCRdb keeps in-frame clones, though not all of them. V and J calls and clone size are as listed in that table; D and trimming were resolved from the DNA. The sample contains some 530,000 clones, 80% to 90% of which appear only once. Sample: peripheral blood. The chain couples TRBV6-5 to TRBJ1-6; TRBD1 matches 8 bases. The source is a human donor in a cohort sampled during active COVID-19. CDR3 amino acids: CASSPGQGGRSPLHF. The CDR3 bases are TGTGCCAGCAGTCCCGGACAGGGAGGGCGGTCACCCCTCCACTTT.